The 17 T cell receptor beta chains below all came from one sample that was sequenced in a study of blood T cell repertoires in COVID-19. Method: immunoSEQ multiplex PCR; TCRdb's copy keeps in-frame clones and lacks some. The data hold more than 200,000 clones, with over 70% observed a single time. Sequences were obtained from peripheral blood. These receptors originate from a woman older than 75 with acute or convalescent COVID-19.

This chain uses TRBV5-8 with TRBJ1-2; no definite D call. V was pared by 4 bases and J by 3 bases, with 13 bases between. Per germline, CDR1 SGHTS and CDR2 YDEGEE. This CDR3 spans 14 amino acids. The CDR3 nucleotides are TGTGCCAGCAGCCCGGCCGGGGTTCACTATGGCTACACCTTC. As protein: CASSPAGVHYGYTF.

The chain couples TRBV4-1 to TRBJ2-5, with TRBD2 matching over 7 bases. J was trimmed by 0 bases and V by 1 base; bases with no gene match: 2. Germline assignment: CDR1 MGHRA and CDR2 YSYEKL. The CDR3 runs to 15 residues. This chain's CDR3 is CASSQVRGYQETQYF. The CDR3 DNA is TGCGCCAGCAGCCAAGTGCGGGGGTACCAAGAGACCCAGTACTTC.

The chain links TRBV5-1 to TRBJ2-7; D possibly corresponds to TRBD2 (6 bases). V was pared by 1 base and J by 0 bases, with 11 bases between. Germline CDR1 and CDR2: SGHRS and YFSETQ. The CDR3 runs 15 residues. CDR3 coding DNA: TGCGCCAGCAGCTTGATTGGGAGGAGCTCCTACGAGCAGTACTTC. Its translation is CASSLIGRSSYEQYF.

This clone was detected only a few times. The gene calls are TRBV5-4 and TRBJ1-2; TRBD1 aligns across 7 bases. The CDR3 covers 15 residues. V gave up 0 bases and J gave up 4 bases; unmatched junction bases: 6. Germline values: CDR1 SGHNT, CDR2 YYREEE (reference sequence). The CDR3 region has the DNA TGTGCCAGCAGCTTGGCCGGGACAGCCTCCTATGGCTACACCTTC. Protein product: CASSLAGTASYGYTF.

The CDR3: CASKQGEGSSYEQYF. CDR3 in DNA: TGTGCCAGCAAGCAGGGGGAAGGATCGTCCTACGAGCAGTACTTC. The V call is TRBV25-1, the J call TRBJ2-7, with TRBD1 matching over 7 bases. Germline assignment: CDR1 MGHDK and CDR2 SYGVNS. The J segment lost 1 base and the V segment lost 7 bases, leaving 10 bases of the junction unmatched. The CDR3 is 15 residues long.

The chain is built from TRBV27 and TRBJ2-2; no clear D gene. The V gene's germline CDR1 is MNHEY and CDR2 SMNVEV (reference sequence). V was trimmed by 2 bases and J by 1 base, leaving 2 bases between them. The CDR3 length is 13 residues. In nucleotides, the CDR3 is TGTGCCAGCAGTTTACTGAACACCGGGGAGCTGTTTTTT. Its translation: CASSLLNTGELFF.

In its sample, this clone was seen once. V is TRBV28 and J is TRBJ2-5; perhaps TRBD2 as D (5 bases). Trimming took off 11 bases at V and 2 bases at J, with 12 bases between the two ends. From germline, CDR1 is MDHEN and CDR2 SYDVKM. This CDR3 spans 12 amino acids. DNA of the CDR3: TGTGCCTGCGGACTGGTGCAAGAGACCCAGTACTTC. The encoded protein is CACGLVQETQYF.

This clone appeared a few times. The chain employs TRBV5-1 and TRBJ2-7, with TRBD1 identical over 10 bases. The V gene end was trimmed by 3 bases and the J gene end by 7 bases; junction bases not matched to a gene: 10. The CDR3 consists of 15 residues. Germline lookup yields CDR1 SGHRS and CDR2 YFSETQ. The CDR3 region is CASSSAGTGVLEQYF. CDR3 sequence (DNA): TGCGCCAGCAGCTCCGCCGGGACAGGGGTACTGGAGCAGTACTTC.

The rearrangement joins TRBV19 to TRBJ1-2; 7 bases are a match to TRBD1. With V trimmed by 2 bases and J by 5 bases, 5 bases remained unmatched. CDR3 size: 14 residues. CDR1 and CDR2 from the germline V gene are LNHDA and SQIVND (reference sequence). The chain's CDR3 is CASSITGVAYGYTF. The CDR3 DNA is TGTGCCAGTAGTATAACAGGGGTGGCATATGGCTACACCTTC.

V is TRBV2 and J is TRBJ1-2, with unresolved D. The CDR3 is 14 residues long. V shed 4 bases and J shed 4 bases, with 13 bases lying between them. The V gene's germline CDR1 is SNHLY and CDR2 FYNNEI. The DNA of the CDR3 is TGTGCCAGCAGTGGCGGGAAATCAGTCTATGGCTACACCTTC. Amino acid sequence: CASSGGKSVYGYTF.

The chain uses TRBV11-2 and TRBJ1-2, with 7 nucleotides matching TRBD1. CDR3 length equals 14 residues. Germline-derived CDR1 and CDR2 are SGHAT and FQNNGV. V dropped 1 base and J dropped 4; count of bases not matched to a gene: 3. In DNA, the CDR3 is TGTGCCAGCAGCTTAGTTCAGGGGGGCTATGGCTACACCTTC. Its protein product is CASSLVQGGYGYTF.

This clone was seen once. The chain carries TRBV10-3 and TRBJ2-6, with D unclear. V was shortened by 6 bases and J by 0 bases, with 12 bases between the two germline ends. Germline loops: CDR1 ENHRY, CDR2 SYGVKD. The CDR3 is 16 residues long. The CDR3 nucleotides are TGTGCCATCAGACAGCCTGTATCCTCTGGGGCCAACGTCCTGACTTTC. Its protein is CAIRQPVSSGANVLTF.

The rearrangement links TRBV10-1 to TRBJ2-7; 7 nucleotides agree with TRBD1. Per the germline V gene, CDR1 is WNHNN and CDR2 is SYGVQD (reference sequence). With V trimmed by 8 bases and J by 2 bases, 12 bases remained unmatched. The CDR3 sequence is 15 residues long. The CDR3 DNA follows: TGCGCCAGCTCGATGGGTAGGGGGCGACCCTACGAGCAGTACTTC. Its protein product is CASSMGRGRPYEQYF.

This sequence joins TRBV18 and TRBJ1-1; perhaps TRBD1 as D (5 bases). The V gene lost 8 bases and the J gene lost 8 bases, with 21 bases spanning the gap. The CDR3 length is 14 residues. Germline values: CDR1 KGHSH, CDR2 LQKENI. The CDR3 protein is CASNTRAGVREAFF. The CDR3, as DNA: TGTGCCAGCAACACCCGGGCGGGGGTTAGGGAAGCTTTCTTT.

V and J are TRBV7-8 and TRBJ2-2; TRBD1 matches 7 bases. V gave up 0 bases and J gave up 6 bases; unmatched junction bases: 10. The CDR3 extends over 17 amino acids. Looked up from germline, CDR1 is SGHVS and CDR2 is FQNEAQ. The CDR3 loop reads CASSLASVGQVPGELFF. The CDR3 DNA sequence: TGTGCCAGCAGCTTAGCGAGCGTTGGACAGGTCCCCGGGGAGCTGTTTTTT.

The chain couples TRBV15 to TRBJ2-7; D might be TRBD1 (5 bases). In germline, CDR1 is LNHNV, CDR2 YYDKDF (reference sequence). The CDR3 sequence is 15 residues long. The ends were cut back, 3 bases at V and 1 base at J, with 13 bases in the middle. The CDR3 spells CATSRGPGNSYEQYF. Here the CDR3 DNA reads TGTGCCACCAGCAGGGGGCCAGGCAATTCCTACGAGCAGTACTTC.

CDR3 amino acids: CASSKRWDRVRNQPQHF. The CDR3 DNA reads as TGTGCCAGCAGTAAACGTTGGGACAGAGTGCGCAATCAGCCCCAGCATTTT. The V and J genes are TRBV28 and TRBJ1-5; 7 bases map to TRBD1. Trimming removed 5 bases from V and 2 bases from J; junction bases left unmatched: 12. Germline CDR1 reads MDHEN; CDR2 reads SYDVKM. CDR3 length: 17 residues. The whole variable domain, filled in from reference TRBV28 and TRBJ1-5, reads DVKVTQSSRYLVKRTGEKVFLECVQDMDHENMFWYRQDPGLGLRLIYFSYDVKMKEKGDIPEGYSVSREKKERFSLILESASTNQTSMYLCASSKRWDRVRNQPQHFGDGTRLSIL.